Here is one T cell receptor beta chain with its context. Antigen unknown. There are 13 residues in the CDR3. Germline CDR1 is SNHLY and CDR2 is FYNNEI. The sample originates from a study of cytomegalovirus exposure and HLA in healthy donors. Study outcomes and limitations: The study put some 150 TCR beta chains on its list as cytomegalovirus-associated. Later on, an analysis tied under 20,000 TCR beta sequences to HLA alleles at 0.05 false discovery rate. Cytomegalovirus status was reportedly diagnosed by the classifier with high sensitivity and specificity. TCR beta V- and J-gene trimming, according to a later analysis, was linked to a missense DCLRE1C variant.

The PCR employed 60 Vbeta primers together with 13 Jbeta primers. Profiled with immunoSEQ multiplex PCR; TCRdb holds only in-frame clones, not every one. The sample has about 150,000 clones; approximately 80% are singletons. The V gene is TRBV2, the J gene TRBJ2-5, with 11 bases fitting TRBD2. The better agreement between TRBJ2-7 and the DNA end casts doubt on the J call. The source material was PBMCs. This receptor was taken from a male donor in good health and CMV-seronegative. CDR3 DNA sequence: TGTGCCAGCTTGACTAGCGGGAATTACGAGCAGTACTTC. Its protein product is CASLTSGNYEQYF.